The next 27 T cell receptor beta chains were all read from a single sample in a study of OX40 agonist ivuxolimab in advanced cancers. Measured with immunoSEQ multiplex PCR; TCRdb has only the in-frame clones, and not every one. The table includes about 120,000 clones, over 75% detected once. The sample consisted of CD4+ or CD8+ T cells sorted from blood, taken in a trial of the OX40 agonist ivuxolimab. The receptors come from an adult with an advanced solid tumor such as melanoma, head and neck, liver or kidney cancer.

In this sample, this clone turned up once. The chain recombines TRBV18 with TRBJ2-3; no clear D. The germline V gene has CDR1 KGHSH and CDR2 LQKENI. V dropped 3 bases and J dropped 3 bases, with 4 bases sitting between them. This CDR3 comprises 12 residues. The CDR3 DNA reads as TGTGCCAGCTCACCCGAGACAGATACGCAGTATTTT. As protein: CASSPETDTQYF.

The chain carries TRBV10-3 and TRBJ2-2; D might be TRBD1 (5 bases). The CDR3 loop spans 13 amino acids. Looked up from germline, CDR1 is ENHRY and CDR2 is SYGVKD. V was shortened by 0 bases and J by 7 bases, with 6 bases between the two germline ends. CDR3 bases: TGTGCCATCAGTGAGTCAGGGGACGGGGAGCTGTTTTTT. Its translation: CAISESGDGELFF.

V and J are TRBV6-6 and TRBJ2-2, with D possibly matching TRBD2 (6 bases). CDR1 and CDR2 (germline): MNHNY, SVGAGI (reference sequence). The CDR3 extends over 14 amino acids. Trimming left V 6 bases short and J 1 base short, with 9 bases between. As DNA, the CDR3 is TGTGCCAGCAGCCGGCGGGGGAACACCGGGGAGCTGTTTTTT. Residues: CASSRRGNTGELFF.

The chain couples TRBV10-3 to TRBJ2-1, with 7 bases aligning to TRBD2. V dropped 0 bases and J dropped 1; count of bases not matched to a gene: 3. The length of the CDR3 is 16 residues. Germline V gene data show CDR1 as ENHRY and CDR2 as SYGVKD. The CDR3 protein is CAISESGGRSYNEQFF. CDR3 DNA: TGTGCCATCAGTGAGTCCGGGGGGAGATCCTACAATGAGCAGTTCTTC.

The chain employs TRBV19 and TRBJ1-2, with 7 positions matching TRBD1. The CDR3 consists of 14 residues. Germline V lookup: CDR1 LNHDA, CDR2 SQIVND (reference sequence). Trimming at V came to 3 bases and at J to 7 bases, leaving 8 bases not matched to a gene. The CDR3 here is CASSIPPDRAGYTF. The CDR3, as DNA: TGTGCCAGTAGTATCCCGCCAGACAGGGCTGGCTACACCTTC.

The J gene is TRBJ2-1, the V gene TRBV5-4, with D maybe TRBD2 (6 bases). Germline CDR1 reads SGHNT; CDR2 reads YYREEE (reference sequence). The CDR3 consists of 15 residues. Trimming left V 4 bases short and J 8 bases short, with 19 bases between. The CDR3 region has the DNA TGTGCCAGCAGCGCCCCGGGACTCGGTATAGATGAGCAGTTCTTC. Residues: CASSAPGLGIDEQFF.

A note on this clone: The same CDR3 also results from other DNA sequences found in this sample. The chain employs TRBV19 and TRBJ1-6; no reliable D call. Trimming left V 6 bases short and J 9 bases short, with 12 bases between. Germline CDR1 and CDR2: LNHDA and SQIVND (reference sequence). The CDR3 extends over 13 amino acids. The CDR3 loop reads CASRAGWGSPLHF. CDR3 in DNA: TGTGCCAGTAGGGCGGGGTGGGGTTCACCCCTCCACTTT.

The V and J genes are TRBV5-1 and TRBJ2-7; 9 bases are a match to TRBD2. CDR1 SGHRS and CDR2 YFSETQ come from the germline V gene. The junction had 3 bases not matched to a gene; V was cut back by 2 bases and J by 0 bases. The CDR3 loop spans 15 amino acids. CDR3 in amino acids: CASSFLAGSSYEQYF. The CDR3 bases are TGCGCCAGCAGCTTTCTAGCGGGGAGCTCCTACGAGCAGTACTTC.

The V gene is TRBV25-1, the J gene TRBJ2-1; 8 bases fit TRBD2. CDR1 is MGHDK, CDR2 SYGVNS, per germline. J was trimmed by 6 bases and V by 2 bases; bases with no gene match: 3. The CDR3 totals 14 residues. This CDR3 is CASSETGGGNEQFF. CDR3 nucleotides: TGTGCCAGCAGTGAAACGGGGGGGGGCAATGAGCAGTTCTTC.

The chain combines TRBV7-8 with TRBJ2-1; 8 bases map to TRBD2. The V segment lost 2 bases and the J segment 0 bases; nucleotides outside the gene matches: 6. The CDR3 is 17 amino acids. Germline V gives CDR1 SGHVS, CDR2 FQNEAQ. This CDR3 reads CASSLRFGGASYNEQFF. The CDR3 DNA sequence: TGTGCCAGCAGCTTACGGTTCGGGGGGGCCTCCTACAATGAGCAGTTCTTC.

V and J are TRBV5-1 and TRBJ2-6; TRBD1 aligns across 7 bases. The J segment lost 0 bases and the V segment lost 0 bases, leaving 18 bases of the junction unmatched. Germline values: CDR1 SGHRS, CDR2 YFSETQ. The CDR3 spans 22 residues. The CDR3: CASSLALGSTGSLSSGANVLTF. CDR3 nucleotides: TGCGCCAGCAGCTTGGCGTTAGGGTCGACAGGGTCCCTTTCCTCTGGGGCCAACGTCCTGACTTTC.

This chain joins TRBV10-3 and TRBJ1-1; D perhaps matches TRBD1 (6 bases). The CDR3 sequence is 14 residues long. Germline CDR1 and CDR2: ENHRY and SYGVKD. Trimming shortened V by 10 bases and J by 1 base, and 16 bases separated the two germline ends. In DNA form, the CDR3 reads TGTGCCACCCTAAGGGACATCGGGAACACTGAAGCTTTCTTT. Its translation is CATLRDIGNTEAFF.

Of note for this clone: The same CDR3 arises from other DNA sequences in this sample as well. The CDR3 DNA reads TGCGCCAGCAGACGGGGCTCCACAGATACGCAGTATTTT. It codes for CASRRGSTDTQYF. The rearrangement joins TRBV5-1 to TRBJ2-3, with D perhaps given as TRBD1 or TRBD2 (5 bases each). The ends were cut back, 5 bases at V and 2 bases at J, with 9 bases in the middle. The CDR3 has 13 residues. Per the germline V gene, CDR1 is SGHRS and CDR2 is YFSETQ.

The chain couples TRBV6-1 to TRBJ2-3; D unclear. Deletions cut 0 bases from V and 2 bases from J, with 15 bases between. The CDR3 runs to 17 residues. Germline CDR1 is MNHNS and CDR2 is SASEGT. The CDR3 protein is CASSEALAARSTDTQYF. CDR3 in DNA: TGTGCCAGCAGTGAAGCGCTGGCAGCGCGTTCCACAGATACGCAGTATTTT.

The sample holds one count of this clone. The V gene is TRBV19, the J gene TRBJ2-4; 13 bases agree with TRBD2. Losses at the gene ends were 4 bases for V and 0 bases for J; bases not matched to a gene: 9. CDR1 is LNHDA, CDR2 SQIVND, per germline (reference sequence). The length of the CDR3 is 19 residues. The CDR3 DNA sequence: TGTGCCAGTAGTAGTCCGGGACTAGCGGGGTCCCTAGCCAAAAACATTCAGTACTTC. Protein product: CASSSPGLAGSLAKNIQYF.

The V call is TRBV19, the J call TRBJ1-1, with D maybe TRBD1 (5 bases). Trimming took off 11 bases at V and 1 base at J, with 17 bases between the two ends. The CDR3 consists of 14 residues. Germline values: CDR1 LNHDA, CDR2 SQIVND (reference sequence). The chain's CDR3 is CAANAGTGNTEAFF. The CDR3 DNA sequence: TGTGCCGCAAACGCCGGGACGGGGAACACTGAAGCTTTCTTT.

V and J are TRBV2 and TRBJ1-6; a possible D gene is TRBD1 (6 bases). The V gene's germline CDR1 is SNHLY and CDR2 FYNNEI. This CDR3 is built from 16 residues. V lost 4 bases and J 9 bases, leaving 19 bases between the germline ends. In DNA form, the CDR3 reads TGTGCCAGCAGTGCCAGGACAGTGATTCTAGGTTCACCCCTCCACTTT. The encoded protein is CASSARTVILGSPLHF.

J is TRBJ2-5 and V is TRBV2, with D perhaps matching TRBD2 (5 bases). Trimming removed 7 bases at V and 4 bases at J, with 10 bases between. Germline CDR1 and CDR2: SNHLY and FYNNEI. The CDR3 is made up of 12 amino acids. The chain's CDR3 is CASNLAPETQYF. In DNA, the CDR3 is TGTGCCAGCAACCTAGCCCCAGAGACCCAGTACTTC.

The chain combines TRBV27 with TRBJ1-3; D is uncertain. Trimming left V 6 bases short and J 0 bases short, with 6 bases between. The germline V gene has CDR1 MNHEY and CDR2 SMNVEV (reference sequence). The CDR3 contains 13 residues. CDR3 in amino acids: CASRSFSGNTIYF. CDR3 DNA sequence: TGTGCCAGCAGGAGTTTCTCTGGAAACACCATATATTTT.

The genes are TRBV30 and TRBJ2-7; 12 bases are a match to TRBD2. Germline CDR1 GTSNPN, CDR2 SVGIG (reference sequence). The trim removed 3 bases at V and 6 bases at J, leaving 3 bases unmatched. This CDR3 has 13 amino acids. CDR3 nucleotides: TGTGCCTGGAGACTAGCGGGGGGAGGCGAGCAGTACTTC. This codes for CAWRLAGGGEQYF.

V gene TRBV5-5 combines with J gene TRBJ1-6, with D tentatively TRBD1 (5 bases). Looked up from germline, CDR1 is SGHKS and CDR2 is YYEKEE (reference sequence). Trimming removed 2 bases from V and 0 bases from J, with 9 bases in between. The CDR3 totals 16 residues. This CDR3 reads CASSFFQGSYNSPLHF. CDR3 sequence (DNA): TGTGCCAGCAGCTTTTTTCAGGGCTCCTATAATTCACCCCTCCACTTT.

CDR3 coding DNA: TGTGCCAGCAGCTTAGCCCCGGTCGGGGCCAACGTCCTGACTTTC. Translation: CASSLAPVGANVLTF. This rearrangement joins TRBV11-2 to TRBJ2-6; no reliable D call. Germline CDR1 SGHAT, CDR2 FQNNGV. Trimming left V 1 base short and J 4 bases short, with 8 bases between. The length of the CDR3 is 15 residues.

The chain uses TRBV7-6 and TRBJ2-5; D perhaps matches TRBD1 (5 bases). The CDR3 length is 14 residues. CDR1 SGHVS and CDR2 FNYEAQ come from the germline V gene. The ends were cut back, 5 bases at V and 5 bases at J, with 15 bases in the middle. The CDR3 reads CASSPDSVRETQYF. The CDR3 DNA sequence: TGTGCCAGCAGCCCCGACAGTGTGAGGGAGACCCAGTACTTC.

The CDR3 reads CASSLGADGNTIYF. The CDR3 region has the DNA TGTGCCAGCAGCTTAGGGGCAGATGGAAACACCATATATTTT. The rearrangement links TRBV7-2 to TRBJ1-3; D ambiguous. Germline V gene lookup returns CDR1 SGHTA and CDR2 FQGNSA. The CDR3 covers 14 residues. The ends were cut back, 1 base at V and 3 bases at J, with 7 bases in the middle.

This chain joins TRBV5-1 and TRBJ1-3; D is ambiguous. Germline V gene lookup returns CDR1 SGHRS and CDR2 YFSETQ. The CDR3 extends over 15 amino acids. V was cut by 2 bases and J by 0 bases, with 9 bases left in between. CDR3 amino acids: CASSFEGGSGNTIYF. In DNA form, the CDR3 reads TGCGCCAGCAGCTTCGAGGGTGGCTCTGGAAACACCATATATTTT.

The chain is built from TRBV7-2 and TRBJ1-1; no reliable D call. Trimming removed 2 bases at V and 3 bases at J, with 4 bases between. Looked up from germline, CDR1 is SGHTA and CDR2 is FQGNSA. The CDR3 covers 12 residues. The CDR3 DNA reads as TGTGCCAGCAGCTTACGCCACACTGAAGCTTTCTTT. Translating it yields CASSLRHTEAFF.

The V call is TRBV6-5, the J call TRBJ1-6; D possibly corresponds to TRBD1 (5 bases). Germline V gene lookup returns CDR1 MNHEY and CDR2 SVGAGI. The CDR3 loop spans 15 amino acids. V was trimmed by 6 bases and J by 2 bases, leaving 11 bases between them. The CDR3 spells CASRVQGPYNSPLHF. In DNA form, the CDR3 reads TGTGCCAGCAGGGTTCAGGGTCCCTATAATTCACCCCTCCACTTT.